The clone carrying this T cell receptor beta chain occurred once. This specimen comes from a study of blood T cell repertoires in COVID-19. Study at large: The study drew acute and convalescent COVID-19 samples from the United States, Italy and Spain.

V shed 6 bases and J 3 bases; nucleotides not matched to a gene: 2. The length of the CDR3 is 12 residues. From germline, CDR1 is SGHRS and CDR2 YFSETQ. How the authors handled the data: Reference gene primer amplification in the assay estimated nucleated cell counts. Assay: immunoSEQ multiplex PCR; the TCRdb copy retains only in-frame clones and omits some. The DNA gave D and trimming, while V, J and clone size come from that table. This sample has around 67,000 clones, with 60% to 75% found just once. The sample taken for sequencing was peripheral blood. The sequence came from a woman aged 70-85 years with acute or convalescent COVID-19. The chain couples TRBV5-1 to TRBJ1-2; 7 positions agree with TRBD1. The CDR3 DNA follows: TGCGCCAGCACAACAGGGGACTATGGCTACACCTTC. This codes for CASTTGDYGYTF.